This entry lists 10 T cell receptor beta chains sequenced from one sample in a study of cutaneous CD30+ T cell lymphoproliferative disorder and hepatitis E. The data were produced by immunoSEQ multiplex PCR, yet TCRdb's version contains in-frame clones alone and is incomplete. The sample includes about 7,700 clones, roughly 70% of them seen just once. Sequenced: blood. The receptor set was obtained from a human donor with a cutaneous T cell lymphoproliferative disorder associated with hepatitis E virus.

The chain joins TRBV28 to TRBJ2-4; TRBD1 agrees at 11 bases. The germline V gene encodes CDR1 MDHEN and CDR2 SYDVKM. V trimming: 8 bases; J trimming: 5 bases; junction bases outside the gene matches: 17. This CDR3 spans 18 amino acids. CDR3: CASSDHAGTGGKENIQYF. CDR3 in DNA: TGTGCCAGCTCCGACCACGCCGGGACAGGGGGGAAGGAAAACATTCAGTACTTC. The variable domain in full, completed from reference TRBV28 and TRBJ2-4, reads DVKVTQSSRYLVKRTGEKVFLECVQDMDHENMFWYRQDPGLGLRLIYFSYDVKMKEKGDIPEGYSVSREKKERFSLILESASTNQTSMYLCASSDHAGTGGKENIQYFGAGTRLSVL.

The CDR3 region has the DNA TGTGCCAGCACCCACACAAACTACGAGCAGTACTTC. It translates to CASTHTNYEQYF. This chain uses TRBV7-9 with TRBJ2-7, with D hard to call. V lost 7 bases and J 3 bases, leaving 10 bases between the germline ends. CDR1 SEHNR and CDR2 FQNEAQ come from the germline V gene (reference sequence). The CDR3 totals 12 residues.

The V gene is TRBV9, the J gene TRBJ1-4, with TRBD1 matching 7 bases. This CDR3 contains 16 residues. The junction had 10 bases not matched to a gene; V was cut back by 0 bases and J by 8 bases. The germline CDR1 and CDR2 sequences are SGDLS and YYNGEE. The DNA of the CDR3 is TGTGCCAGCAGCGTAGCTCCGACAGGGAGCGAGGAAAAACTGTTTTTT. Translation gives CASSVAPTGSEEKLFF.

The rearrangement links TRBV11-3 to TRBJ2-3, with 7 bases matching TRBD1. Germline trimming cut 4 bases from V and 2 bases from J; bases unmatched to any gene: 9. Germline V lookup: CDR1 SGHNT, CDR2 YENEEA. This CDR3 has 16 residues. The CDR3 spells CASSSIWDSVTDTQYF. As DNA, the CDR3 is TGTGCCAGCAGCTCGATTTGGGACAGCGTCACAGATACGCAGTATTTT.

Worth noting for this clone: At one end the junction does not follow the germline gene, possibly because of a read error. The V call is TRBV23-1, the J call TRBJ1-2; 7 bases match TRBD1. TRBV23-1 is filed as an ORF, its function uncertain. This CDR3 contains 11 residues. CDR3 sequence (DNA): TGCGCCAGCAGTCAATTCAAGGGGGCCGCCTTC. Translated: CASSQFKGAAF.

The chain joins TRBV20-1 to TRBJ1-2, with D possibly TRBD1 on 6 matching bases. Germline-derived CDR1 and CDR2 are DFQATT and SNEGSKA (reference sequence). The CDR3 has 11 amino acids. The germline V and J ends were trimmed by 1 base and 7 bases, with 7 bases remaining between them. For the CDR3, the DNA is TGCAGTGCTAGAGCAGGGGTTGGCTACACCTTC. It yields the protein CSARAGVGYTF.

The chain is built from TRBV6-6 and TRBJ1-2; D unresolved. The length of the CDR3 is 12 residues. Germline CDR1 reads MNHNY; CDR2 reads SVGAGI (reference sequence). V was trimmed by 7 bases and J by 6 bases, leaving 12 bases between them. The CDR3 nucleotides are TGTGCCAGCATTAGCCTTAGGGATGGCTACACCTTC. It translates to CASISLRDGYTF.

This clone was observed a handful of times. The chain joins TRBV15 to TRBJ1-2, with TRBD1 identical over 7 bases. The CDR3 runs to 14 residues. J gave up 4 bases and V 0 bases, and 2 bases lay outside the gene matches. Germline V lookup: CDR1 LNHNV, CDR2 YYDKDF (reference sequence). CDR3 protein: CATSRDAGGYGYTF. The CDR3 region has the DNA TGTGCCACCAGCAGAGATGCAGGGGGCTATGGCTACACCTTC.

The V and J genes are TRBV7-2 and TRBJ2-5; TRBD2 matches 8 bases. In germline, CDR1 is SGHTA, CDR2 FQGNSA. Trimming cost V 4 bases and J 1 base; bases outside gene matches: 8. This CDR3 is built from 16 residues. CDR3 loop: CASSSHGSGGQETQYF. The CDR3 DNA sequence: TGTGCCAGCAGCTCCCATGGGAGCGGGGGCCAAGAGACCCAGTACTTC. Supplemented by reference TRBV7-2 and TRBJ2-5, the full variable domain reads GAGVSQSPSNKVTEKGKDVELRCDPISGHTALYWYRQSLGQGLEFLIYFQGNSAPDKSGLPSDRFSAERTGGSVSTLTIQRTQQEDSAVYLCASSSHGSGGQETQYFGPGTRLLVL.

This clone was observed a handful of times. The chain recombines TRBV28 with TRBJ1-1; no firm D call. Germline V lookup: CDR1 MDHEN, CDR2 SYDVKM. The CDR3 is 13 residues long. With 7 bases removed from V and 4 bases from J, the gap between germline ends came to 13 bases. CDR3: CASMPSAGTEAFF. The CDR3 bases are TGTGCCAGCATGCCCTCAGCGGGCACTGAAGCTTTCTTT.